The 19 T cell receptor beta chains listed next were all sequenced from one sample in a study of technical replicates of blood from a few donors. Assay used: immunoSEQ multiplex PCR; TCRdb lists only in-frame clones, some missing. The data hold over 50,000 clones, with around 97% observed a single time. The specimen was T cells isolated from PBMCs. The receptors here all came from a human donor in good health.

The chain employs TRBV18 and TRBJ1-4; 8 nucleotides match TRBD1. Trimming at V came to 5 bases and at J to 4 bases, leaving 3 bases not matched to a gene. CDR1 is KGHSH and CDR2 is LQKENI in the germline V gene. CDR3 size: 14 residues. The chain's CDR3 is CASSSDRVNEKLFF. Here the CDR3 DNA reads TGTGCCAGCTCATCGGACAGGGTTAATGAAAAACTGTTTTTT.

The chain has TRBV5-1 and TRBJ2-1, with D perhaps TRBD2 (7 bases). CDR3 size: 14 residues. The germline V gene encodes CDR1 SGHRS and CDR2 YFSETQ. Trimming removed 4 bases at V and 9 bases at J, with 17 bases between. CDR3 DNA: TGCGCCAGCAGCCGGGGGGCCCTATCTGTTGAGCAGTTCTTC. The encoded protein is CASSRGALSVEQFF.

The chain joins TRBV27 to TRBJ2-3; D possibly corresponds to TRBD2 (6 bases). The length of the CDR3 is 16 residues. V lost 3 bases, J lost 1 base, and 14 bases lay in between. CDR1 is MNHEY, CDR2 SMNVEV, per germline (reference sequence). The CDR3 spells CASSLYGPGGTDTQYF. The CDR3 DNA reads as TGTGCCAGCAGTTTGTACGGGCCGGGGGGCACAGATACGCAGTATTTT.

The chain carries TRBV5-1 and TRBJ2-2, with 7 positions matching TRBD1. The V gene end was trimmed by 4 bases and the J gene end by 6 bases; junction bases not matched to a gene: 6. The germline V gene has CDR1 SGHRS and CDR2 YFSETQ. The CDR3 is made up of 14 amino acids. This CDR3 reads CASSPGTAAGELFF. Here the CDR3 DNA reads TGCGCCAGCAGCCCCGGGACAGCGGCCGGGGAGCTGTTTTTT.

The V and J genes are TRBV11-2 and TRBJ1-2; D is uncertain. The V gene's germline CDR1 is SGHAT and CDR2 FQNNGV. V lost 0 bases to trimming and J lost 8 bases, with 19 bases between them. CDR3 length: 16 residues. CDR3 nucleotides: TGTGCCAGCAGCTTAGAGACTGTGGAACCCTCTCGCGGCTACACCTTC. Its translation: CASSLETVEPSRGYTF.

This sequence joins TRBV9 and TRBJ2-4; possible D gene TRBD2, 6 bases. V was clipped by 0 bases and J by 1 base, with 8 bases between them. CDR1 and CDR2 from the germline V gene are SGDLS and YYNGEE. The CDR3 extends over 15 amino acids. CDR3 nucleotides: TGTGCCAGCAGCGTAGGGAGCGGGGCCAAAAACATTCAGTACTTC. Protein: CASSVGSGAKNIQYF.

The rearrangement joins TRBV29-1 to TRBJ2-3; perhaps TRBD1 as D (7 bases). Germline V CDR1 and CDR2: SQVTM, ANQGSEA. The V gene lost 4 bases and the J gene lost 6 bases, with 20 bases spanning the gap. The CDR3 is made up of 15 amino acids. The CDR3 spells CSVGVGRGARDTQYF. In nucleotides, the CDR3 is TGCAGCGTTGGGGTCGGCAGGGGGGCAAGGGATACGCAGTATTTT.

This chain connects TRBV4-2 to TRBJ2-1; D perhaps matches TRBD1 (6 bases). This CDR3 contains 17 residues. Germline CDR1 and CDR2: LGHNA and YNFKEQ. The V end was cut by 2 bases, the J end by 3 bases, with 17 bases between. CDR3 DNA: TGTGCCAGCAGCCAATTCGCGAGGACAGACGGCTACAATGAGCAGTTCTTC. Translation gives CASSQFARTDGYNEQFF.

The CDR3 DNA reads as TGTGCCACCAGCAGAGATCTAGGGGGCCCCACCGGGGAGCTGTTTTTT. This encodes CATSRDLGGPTGELFF. This chain joins TRBV15 and TRBJ2-2; 7 bases line up with TRBD1. Germline V gene lookup returns CDR1 LNHNV and CDR2 YYDKDF (reference sequence). V dropped 0 bases and J dropped 4; count of bases not matched to a gene: 5. The CDR3 length is 16 residues.

The rearrangement uses TRBV4-1 and TRBJ2-5; TRBD2 agrees at 14 bases. Germline values: CDR1 MGHRA, CDR2 YSYEKL. The CDR3 runs 17 residues. With V trimmed by 2 bases and J by 1 base, 3 bases remained unmatched. The CDR3 nucleotides are TGCGCCAGCAGCCAACTTGGACTAGCGGGGGGCCAAGAGACCCAGTACTTC. It yields the protein CASSQLGLAGGQETQYF.

The rearrangement joins TRBV4-1 to TRBJ1-1; TRBD1 agrees at 7 bases. From germline, CDR1 is MGHRA and CDR2 YSYEKL. The CDR3 consists of 14 residues. The ends lost 3 bases at V and 5 bases at J; junction bases unmatched: 6. The CDR3 reads CASSQPGGWTEAFF. CDR3 DNA sequence: TGCGCCAGCAGCCAGCCAGGGGGTTGGACTGAAGCTTTCTTT.

J is TRBJ1-4 and V is TRBV19; D gene unclear. The CDR3 loop spans 14 amino acids. V gave up 7 bases and J gave up 8 bases, with 17 bases separating them. Germline V gene sequence: CDR1 LNHDA, CDR2 SQIVND (reference sequence). The CDR3 DNA follows: TGTGCCAGTACCTCGCTGAGGGTTGACGAAAAACTGTTTTTT. Its protein is CASTSLRVDEKLFF.

The chain couples TRBV5-1 to TRBJ2-7; D perhaps matches TRBD2 (6 bases). CDR1 and CDR2 from the germline V gene are SGHRS and YFSETQ. V was shortened by 3 bases and J by 3 bases, with 16 bases between the two germline ends. The CDR3 contains 15 residues. CDR3 amino acids: CASSYTGGADYEQYF. As DNA, the CDR3 is TGCGCCAGCAGCTATACAGGAGGGGCAGACTACGAGCAGTACTTC.

This clone was recorded once. The chain has TRBV29-1 and TRBJ2-5; 9 positions match TRBD1. After removal of 7 bases from V and 0 bases from J, the junction contained 9 bases not matched to a gene. From germline, CDR1 is SQVTM and CDR2 ANQGSEA. The CDR3 contains 15 residues. This CDR3 is CSAGQGNVHQETQYF. The CDR3, as DNA: TGCAGCGCCGGACAGGGGAACGTTCACCAAGAGACCCAGTACTTC.

V gene TRBV6-1 combines with J gene TRBJ2-7; TRBD1 might be the D (5 bases). V lost 2 bases and J lost 0, with 8 bases in between. In germline, CDR1 is MNHNS, CDR2 SASEGT. The CDR3 consists of 14 residues. The CDR3 protein is CASSERQSSYEQYF. The DNA of the CDR3 is TGTGCCAGCAGTGAAAGACAGAGCTCCTACGAGCAGTACTTC.

The rearrangement joins TRBV27 to TRBJ2-1; TRBD2 agrees at 11 bases. The V segment lost 8 bases and the J segment 8 bases; nucleotides outside the gene matches: 11. Per germline, CDR1 MNHEY and CDR2 SMNVEV (reference sequence). CDR3 size: 15 residues. CDR3 sequence: CASHPLAGVRHEQFF. In nucleotides, the CDR3 is TGTGCCAGCCATCCACTAGCGGGAGTGCGGCATGAGCAGTTCTTC.

The chain couples TRBV27 to TRBJ2-1; D unclear. Germline values: CDR1 MNHEY, CDR2 SMNVEV (reference sequence). V lost 3 bases to trimming and J lost 6 bases, with 3 bases between them. The CDR3 length is 11 residues. The CDR3 DNA sequence: TGTGCCAGCAGTTTGGCCAATGAGCAGTTCTTC. Amino acids: CASSLANEQFF.

The chain uses TRBV10-2 and TRBJ2-2, with a possible D match to TRBD1 (6 bases). CDR3 length: 14 amino acids. From germline, CDR1 is WSHSY and CDR2 SAAADI. The V gene lost 7 bases and the J gene lost 4 bases, with 13 bases spanning the gap. The CDR3 reads CASTQGWTTGELFF. CDR3 DNA: TGCGCCAGCACGCAGGGGTGGACCACCGGGGAGCTGTTTTTT.

The CDR3 loop is CASSHTGMDSSSYGYTF. The CDR3 DNA is TGCGCCAGCAGCCACACTGGAATGGACTCCTCGAGCTATGGCTACACCTTC. This sequence joins TRBV4-1 and TRBJ1-2; no clear D gene. Germline loops: CDR1 MGHRA, CDR2 YSYEKL. The CDR3 runs 17 residues. Trimming cost V 3 bases and J 4 bases, with 21 bases left between them.